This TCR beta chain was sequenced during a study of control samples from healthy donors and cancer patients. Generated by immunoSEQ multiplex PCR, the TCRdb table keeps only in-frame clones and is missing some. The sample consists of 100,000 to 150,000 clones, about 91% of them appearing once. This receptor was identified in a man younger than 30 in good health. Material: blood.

Here the CDR3 DNA reads TGTGCCAGCAGTGCTAGAGTGACTGAAGCTTTCTTT. Encoded protein: CASSARVTEAFF. V and J are TRBV2 and TRBJ1-1, with D unresolved. Germline lookup yields CDR1 SNHLY and CDR2 FYNNEI. The CDR3 is made up of 12 amino acids. Trimming removed 4 bases at V and 5 bases at J, with 8 bases between.